This TCR beta chain was documented in a study of blood T cell repertoires in COVID-19. Looking at the study overall: Acute and convalescent COVID-19 specimens originated in the United States, Italy and Spain. Sources were T cells, B-cell-depleted T cells, or PBMCs; the material itself was cDNA or gDNA.

In the study's own analysis: Reference gene primer amplification gave nucleated cell count estimates. Here immunoSEQ multiplex PCR was the method, and the copy in TCRdb shows in-frame clones only, minus some. That table is the source of V, J and clone size, and D and trimming were worked out from the DNA. This table holds about 250,000 clones, 84% found once. This CDR3 contains 13 residues. Looked up from germline, CDR1 is SGHRS and CDR2 is YFSETQ. With 0 bases removed from V and 2 bases from J, the gap between germline ends came to 6 bases. This receptor was obtained from a woman aged 40 to 49 who had recovered from COVID-19. Sequencing used peripheral blood. This chain links TRBV5-1 with TRBJ2-7; no clear D gene. The chain's CDR3 is CASSLVEAYEQYF. CDR3 in DNA: TGCGCCAGCAGCTTGGTTGAGGCCTACGAGCAGTACTTC.